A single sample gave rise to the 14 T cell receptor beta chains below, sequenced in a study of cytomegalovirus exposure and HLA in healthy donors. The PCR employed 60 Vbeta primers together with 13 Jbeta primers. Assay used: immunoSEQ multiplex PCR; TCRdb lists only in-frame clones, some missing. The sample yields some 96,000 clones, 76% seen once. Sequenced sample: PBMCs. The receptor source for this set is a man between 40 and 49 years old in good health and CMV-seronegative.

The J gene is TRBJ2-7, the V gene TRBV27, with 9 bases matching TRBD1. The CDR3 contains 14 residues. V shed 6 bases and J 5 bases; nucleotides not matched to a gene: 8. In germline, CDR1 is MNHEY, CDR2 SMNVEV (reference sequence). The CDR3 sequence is CASSGQGKSDEQYF. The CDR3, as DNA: TGTGCCAGCAGCGGACAGGGGAAATCCGACGAGCAGTACTTC.

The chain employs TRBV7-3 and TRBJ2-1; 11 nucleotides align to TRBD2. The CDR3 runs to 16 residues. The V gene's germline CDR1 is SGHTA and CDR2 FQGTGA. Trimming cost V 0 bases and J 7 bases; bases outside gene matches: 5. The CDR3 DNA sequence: TGTGCCAGCAGCTTAACTAGCGGGGGGGCGATGAATGAGCAGTTCTTC. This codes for CASSLTSGGAMNEQFF.

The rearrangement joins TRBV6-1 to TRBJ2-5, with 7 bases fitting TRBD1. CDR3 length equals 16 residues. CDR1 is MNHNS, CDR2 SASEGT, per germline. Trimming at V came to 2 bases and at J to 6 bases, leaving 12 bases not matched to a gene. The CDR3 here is CASSEPPPGGRQTQYF. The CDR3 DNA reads TGTGCCAGCAGTGAACCTCCCCCAGGGGGTAGGCAGACCCAGTACTTC.

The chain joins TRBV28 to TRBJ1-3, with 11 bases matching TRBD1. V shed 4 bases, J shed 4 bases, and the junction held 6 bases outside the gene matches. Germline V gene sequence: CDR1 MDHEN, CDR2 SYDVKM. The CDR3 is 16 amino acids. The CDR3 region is CASSSGQGVSGNTIYF. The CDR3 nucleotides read TGTGCCAGCAGTTCGGGACAGGGGGTCTCAGGAAACACCATATATTTT.

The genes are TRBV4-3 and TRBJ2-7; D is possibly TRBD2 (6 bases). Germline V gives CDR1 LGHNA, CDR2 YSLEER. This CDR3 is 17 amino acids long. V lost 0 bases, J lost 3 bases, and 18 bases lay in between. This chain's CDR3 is CASSQDYGGPYNYEQYF. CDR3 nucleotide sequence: TGCGCCAGCAGCCAAGATTACGGGGGACCTTACAACTACGAGCAGTACTTC.

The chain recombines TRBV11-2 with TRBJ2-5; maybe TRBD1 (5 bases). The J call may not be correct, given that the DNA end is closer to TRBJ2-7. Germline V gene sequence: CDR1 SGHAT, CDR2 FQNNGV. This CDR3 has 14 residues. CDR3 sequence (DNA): TGTGCCAGCAGCTTTAGACAGTATTCCTACGAGCAGTACTTC. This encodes CASSFRQYSYEQYF.

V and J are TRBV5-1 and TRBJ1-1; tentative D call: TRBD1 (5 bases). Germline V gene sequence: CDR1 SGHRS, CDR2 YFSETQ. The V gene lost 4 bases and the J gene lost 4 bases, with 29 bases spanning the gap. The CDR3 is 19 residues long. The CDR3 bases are TGCGCCAGCAGCGCCCGCTCAGGGTCGTTGAGTTTGCGAGTCACTGAAGCTTTCTTT. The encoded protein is CASSARSGSLSLRVTEAFF.

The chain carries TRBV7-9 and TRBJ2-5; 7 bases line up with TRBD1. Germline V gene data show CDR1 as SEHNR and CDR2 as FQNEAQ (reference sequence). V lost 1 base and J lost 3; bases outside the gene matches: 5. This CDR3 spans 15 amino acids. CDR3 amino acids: CASSLETGREETQYF. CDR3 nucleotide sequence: TGTGCCAGCAGCTTAGAGACAGGGCGGGAAGAGACCCAGTACTTC.

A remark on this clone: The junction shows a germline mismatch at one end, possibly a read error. Written as DNA, the CDR3 is TGTTCCAGCAGCCTAGGGACAGGGGATTATGGCTACACCTTC. This sequence encodes CSSSLGTGDYGYTF. The chain is built from TRBV7-9 and TRBJ1-2, with 10 bases fitting TRBD1. The CDR3 is made up of 14 amino acids. CDR1 is SEHNR, CDR2 FQNEAQ, per germline (reference sequence).

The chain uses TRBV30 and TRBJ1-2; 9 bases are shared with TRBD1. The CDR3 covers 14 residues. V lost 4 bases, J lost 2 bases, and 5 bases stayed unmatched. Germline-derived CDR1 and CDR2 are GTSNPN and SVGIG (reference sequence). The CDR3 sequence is CAWKADRGNYGYTF. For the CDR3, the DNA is TGTGCCTGGAAGGCGGACAGGGGCAACTATGGCTACACCTTC.

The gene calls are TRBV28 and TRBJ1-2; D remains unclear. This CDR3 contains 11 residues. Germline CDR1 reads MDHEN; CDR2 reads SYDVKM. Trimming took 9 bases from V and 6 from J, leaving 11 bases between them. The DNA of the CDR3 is TGTGCCAGTGAACGACAAAATGGCTACACCTTC. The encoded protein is CASERQNGYTF.

The CDR3, as DNA: TGTGCCTGGAGTGTAAGAGCGGGGGGAACCTACAATGAGCAGTTCTTC. Translated: CAWSVRAGGTYNEQFF. V and J are TRBV30 and TRBJ2-1; 9 bases agree with TRBD2. This CDR3 is built from 16 residues. The V and J ends lost 0 bases and 2 bases, in that order; junction bases with no gene match: 5. Germline assignment: CDR1 GTSNPN and CDR2 SVGIG (reference sequence).

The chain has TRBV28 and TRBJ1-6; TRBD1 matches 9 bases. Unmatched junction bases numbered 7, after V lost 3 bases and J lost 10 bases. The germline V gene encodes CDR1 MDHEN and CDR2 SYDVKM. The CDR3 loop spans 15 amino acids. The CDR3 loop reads CASSLLTGGGSPLHF. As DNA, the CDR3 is TGTGCCAGCAGTTTGTTAACAGGGGGCGGATCACCCCTCCACTTT.

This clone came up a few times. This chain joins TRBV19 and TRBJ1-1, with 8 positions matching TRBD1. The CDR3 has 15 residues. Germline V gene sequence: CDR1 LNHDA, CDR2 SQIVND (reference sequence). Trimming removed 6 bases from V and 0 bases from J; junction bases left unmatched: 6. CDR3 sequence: CASRLMTGVNTEAFF. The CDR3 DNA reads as TGTGCCAGTAGGTTAATGACAGGGGTGAACACTGAAGCTTTCTTT.